This T cell receptor beta chain is from a study of cytomegalovirus exposure and HLA in healthy donors. The study, taken as a whole, reports: Associated with cytomegalovirus, according to the listing, were about 160 TCR beta chains. A cluster of highly shared sequence variants was likely a sequencing artifact.

As for this clone: Its cognate antigen is unknown.

Sampled while nominally healthy, donors likely had unrecorded immune exposures. The PCR contained 60 Vbeta and 13 Jbeta primers. Sequencing was performed with immunoSEQ multiplex PCR; in TCRdb, only in-frame clones are kept and a portion is missing. The sample has approximately 97,000 clones, about 78% seen once. V gave up 6 bases and J gave up 0 bases; unmatched junction bases: 9. This CDR3 region has 16 residues. CDR1 is MDHEN and CDR2 is SYDVKM in the germline V gene. The sequencing input was PBMCs. This sequence joins TRBV28 and TRBJ2-5; the match to TRBD2 covers 8 bases. The receptor's source is a woman between 40 and 50 years old in good health and CMV-seropositive. The CDR3 is CASSYPTSAYQETQYF. The CDR3 DNA is TGTGCCAGCAGCTATCCGACTAGCGCCTACCAAGAGACCCAGTACTTC. The complete variable domain, with remaining parts taken from reference TRBV28 and TRBJ2-5, reads DVKVTQSSRYLVKRTGEKVFLECVQDMDHENMFWYRQDPGLGLRLIYFSYDVKMKEKGDIPEGYSVSREKKERFSLILESASTNQTSMYLCASSYPTSAYQETQYFGPGTRLLVL.